This T cell receptor beta chain was identified during a study of blood T cells in healthy people across ages. Study results and limitations: It was not known whether donors were CMV positive (a possible confounder of expanded clonotype changes).

With regard to this clonotype: Antigen unknown.

Combining a sample-barcoded 5' primer with a J-beta primer mix, a second PCR ran for roughly 7 to 12 cycles. Per-sample output comprised a minimum of 3 million paired-end reads containing CDR3. TCRdb reprocessed the 5' RACE reads via MiXCR and lists one record per CDR3 protein. The sample lists about 680,000 distinct CDR3 sequences; around half were seen once. The clonotype comes from a woman aged 55-69 years in good health. The sequenced material came from blood.

The CDR3 region has the DNA TGTGCCAGCAACAATAGGGGGATTGAAAACATTCAGTACTTC. The encoded protein is CASNNRGIENIQYF. The chain has TRBV6-2 or TRBV6-3 and TRBJ2-4; TRBD1 is a possible D gene (6 bases). The CDR3 is 14 amino acids. The V end was cut by 7 bases, the J end by 5 bases, with 15 bases between. The germline V gene encodes CDR1 MNHEY and CDR2 SVGEGT.